The clone carrying this TCR beta chain has just a few counts. Its antigen is still unknown. The CDR3 has 12 residues. The germline V and J ends were trimmed by 1 base and 5 bases, with 5 bases remaining between them. Germline CDR1 reads MNHNS; CDR2 reads SASEGT. This specimen comes from a study of blood T cells in healthy people across ages. Study observations and caveats: Those diversity estimates obtained from one million T cells were thought to be underestimates.

Together with a sample-barcoded 5' primer, a J-beta primer mix was included in a second PCR lasting about 7 to 11 cycles. Each cDNA molecule was tagged by a template-switch adaptor that had 12 random nucleotides. Every individual sample yielded 2.5 million or more paired-end reads (each containing CDR3). TCRdb passed the 5' RACE reads through MiXCR, listing each CDR3 protein once. The data contain 850,000 to 1,000,000 distinct CDR3 sequences, about 51% of them singletons. Per sample, extraction of total RNA gave at least 5.5 micrograms in every case. This TCR was sampled from a woman aged 55-70 years in good health. The genes are TRBV6-1 and TRBJ2-5, with D hard to call. The sequencing sample was made of blood. CDR3 sequence: CASSEVRETQYF. DNA of the CDR3: TGTGCCAGCAGTGAAGTTCGGGAGACCCAGTACTTC.